This TCR beta chain was obtained from a study of cytomegalovirus exposure and HLA in healthy donors (dated by TCRdb to the late 2010s). For the wider study: In an earlier analysis of about 560 of the donors, 276 Gb of sequence data and 117 million unique TCR beta sequences from about 179 million T cells were reported. An early release covering 500 to 750 HLA-typed donors comprised about 300 gigabases of sequencing data and roughly 86 million unique TCR sequences. Among the roughly 390 genotyped donors, 81% belonged to the genetic ancestry cluster associated with self-reported Caucasian donors. The study was designed to test whether signatures of past pathogen exposure could be identified by cataloging public T cell receptors. The study profiled the T cell repertoires of 550 to 700 subjects by immunosequencing and related them to cytomegalovirus serostatus. Besides the first cohort of about 730 subjects, a separate validation cohort made up of 120 different subjects was used. To predict cytomegalovirus infection status, the study brought together high-throughput TCR immunosequencing, statistical association of individual TCRs with disease status, and machine learning. To study patterns of TCR occurrence, a later analysis re-analyzed previously published TCR beta repertoires from around 660 donors and added high-resolution HLA genotyping. The later analysis used no new phenotypic data to find candidate immune exposures, relying instead on TCR beta sequences and their occurrence across donors. An earlier analysis of 587 of the donors applied high-throughput TCR beta sequencing to assess whether each TCR beta V gene segment acted as functional or pseudogenic. Donor age, sex, ethnicity and CMV serostatus were compiled together with the repertoire data. A later genetic analysis used genome-wide SNP genotypes for about 60% of the roughly 670 donors, treating that subset as a discovery cohort. Every repertoire in the discovery cohort had been generated on one and the same sequencing platform. Class I and class II HLA loci were covered by the typing at four-digit resolution. Typing coverage varied by locus: roughly 620-630 donors for A, B, C, DRB1 and DQB1; roughly 560 for DQA1; about 570 for DPA1; 400 to 480 for DPB1. Four or five DR-DQ haplotypes were handled as single units for association and clustering because linkage in the cohort was strong. On average, roughly 240,000 unique TCR beta nucleotide sequences were sequenced per donor among 300 to 500 genotyped donors of the cohort, with 15% to 20% of those sequences being non-productive.

The library was obtained by the immunoSEQ multiplex PCR assay. For the multiplex PCR, a mixture combining 60 forward primers for TCR Vbeta segments and 13 reverse primers for TCR Jbeta segments was used. Amplification of the CDR3 region of rearranged TCR beta genes was performed with a multiplex PCR assay on genomic DNA. The Illumina HiSeq System was used to sequence the amplified TCR beta libraries as 87-base-pair reads. As for the authors' bioinformatics: A later analysis counted tens of millions of unique TCR beta chains across the 666 repertoires, and 10 million to 11 million of these chains were shared by at least two donors. To remove PCR and sequencing errors, raw reads were error-corrected and collapsed into unique sequences using a nearest-neighbor algorithm that merged closely related sequences. To assign V, D and J gene segments, CDR3 sequences were aligned to IMGT reference sequences. For a sequence to be retained, at least a six-nucleotide match to both a V gene segment and a J gene segment was required. A rearrangement was called productive if the CDR3 had no stop codons and remained in frame with V and J, and every other rearrangement was called non-productive. Following IMGT convention, CDR3 was defined as the stretch from the second conserved V-encoded cysteine up to the conserved J-encoded phenylalanine. The earlier analysis of about 590 of the donors excluded sequences that lacked an unambiguous match to a single V gene segment. In an earlier analysis of several hundred of the donors, V segments were called functional above 56.7% productive rearrangements and were called segregating when the between-donor standard deviation exceeded 5%. A statistical classification framework was developed to diagnose cytomegalovirus status using the catalog of TCR beta chain sequences. In a later analysis, TCR nucleotide sequences were compared against IMGT/GENE-DB human TR gene sequences so that V and J genes could be assigned. The TCRdist pipeline was used in a later analysis to assign CDR3 sequences and most-parsimonious VDJ recombination scenarios. In a later analysis, every TCR beta chain was defined by the combination of its CDR3 amino acid sequence and its V-gene family, and reads without a unique V-gene family were dropped. In a later analysis, fewer than 600 highly shared, low-generation-probability nucleotide sequences were removed to address suspected cross-contamination and a sequencing artifact. In a later analysis, a clonal expansion index for each public chain was calculated from normalized within-repertoire ranks of inferred template counts. In a later analysis, generation probabilities were computed using a VDJ recombination model fitted to out-of-frame rearrangements, and the results were checked against IGoR. A later analysis scored TCR-TCR, TCR-HLA and TCR-CMV co-occurrence with hypergeometric tests, applying a repertoire-size bias correction to TCR pairs. A later analysis estimated false discovery rates by permuting HLA or CMV assignments 20 times. In a later analysis, co-occurring TCRs were grouped using DBSCAN, with TCRdist sequence similarity added in when clustering inside HLA-allele-positive subsets. Co-occurrence clustering excluded repertoires with fewer than 30,000 or more than 120,000 public chains, plus five with anomalous nucleotide sharing. Drawn from immuneACCESS, this table holds only the in-frame rearrangements with V and J called that TCRdb kept. Clones are partly lost; checked studies trace under half to an unresolved V gene and leave the rest unexplained. V and J calls plus clone size are reproduced from that table; the DNA served to infer D and trimming. This sample gives around 180,000 clones in total; 65% to 75% of them show up just once. 1.5% of the sample lies in the top ten.

The cohort consisted of some 730 healthy bone marrow donors. At the time of sampling, all cohort members were nominally healthy, though unrecorded immune exposures were likely present. The donor was CMV seronegative and belonged to the group of roughly 330 seronegative cohort members. Every donor gave a peripheral blood sample, and the peripheral blood mononuclear cells from that sample were used for TCR beta sequencing. Genomic DNA extraction from the blood cell samples was performed with the Qiagen DNeasy Blood Extraction Kit. CDR1 is given as SGHVS and CDR2 as FNYEAQ, both from the germline V gene. The CDR3 goes from the cysteine to the phenylalanine over 15 residues. Only the CDR3 region is kept as DNA, spanning 45 bases read in frame from base 1. For this chain, trimming is 5 bases at the V end and 4 bases at the J end, and the number of junction bases without a gene match is 5. General study outcomes and caveats: The earlier analysis of 587 of the donors excluded seventeen rarely observed V segments, including chromosome 9 orphons, because counts were too low. The presence/absence analyses assumed that sequencing depth was roughly uniform across donors, and that assumption may not be true. Linkage disequilibrium might explain the correlated functional status among segregating V segments, but an unknown experimental factor could not be ruled out. According to a later genetic analysis, donors in an Asian-associated ancestry cluster had fewer N-insertions in productive TCRs than the approximately 610-donor mean. In vitro tests confirmed that a few of the cytomegalovirus-associated TCR beta chains recognize cytomegalovirus antigens. A later analysis associated 16,951 TCR beta sequences with specific HLA alleles at a false discovery rate of 0.05. A later analysis found that HLA-associated TCR beta chains were more clonally expanded and had lower generation probabilities than equally common non-associated chains. CMV serostatus was the only immune exposure information available for the cohort. V-gene and J-gene trimming of TCR beta chains was associated with a missense DCLRE1C variant in a later genetic analysis, and the association was replicated in an independent cohort. According to the authors, the approach could potentially be generalized to other disease states and immunological phenotypes. A total of about 180 TCR beta chains were listed by the study as associated with cytomegalovirus. According to a later analysis, parvovirus B19, influenza, CMV and Epstein-Barr virus appeared linked to several top co-occurrence clusters. Because HLA typing was unavailable for some donors at each locus, only the typed subset was used in association tests. A further reported finding was that TCR beta sequences accurately predicted the HLA-A and HLA-B alleles for most subjects in the first cohort. While some public TCRs were present in many individuals, most TCR sequences turned up only very rarely across donors. In this cohort, only TCR beta chains were sequenced, and detectable features were limited by the absence of alpha or paired-chain data. Assigning TCR associations to individual alleles was difficult when HLA alleles, especially DR and DQ, strongly co-occurred. According to a later analysis, TCR association rates differed among HLA loci, with DRB1 alleles showing the most associated TCRs and HLA-C alleles showing the fewest. A later analysis found that most CMV-associated TCR beta chains appeared HLA-restricted, with HLA associations seemingly driven largely by CMV exposure. An earlier analysis of approximately 540 of the donors showed that most TCR beta V segments appeared in productive rearrangements either about 87% or about 30% of the time, which broadly matched IMGT annotations. A group of highly shared sequence variants was considered likely to be a technical artifact of the sequencing pipeline. Some IMGT-functional V segments, including TRBV6-2 and TRBV6-3, could not be told apart with the 87-base-pair reads, so those segments were excluded. Cytomegalovirus status was reported to be diagnosed by the classifier with high specificity and sensitivity in both the original and validation cohorts.

Note on this clone: The specificity of this receptor is unknown. The sample holds no much larger clone one base away, and base qualities are not on file.

This sequence was found in a girl aged 5 to 17 in good health and CMV-seronegative. Sequenced: PBMCs. Recombination linked TRBV7-6 to TRBJ2-1, with 10 bases in between that match TRBD2. The nucleotide sequence reads TGTGCCAGCAGCCGACGGACTAGCGGTTACAATGAGCAGTTCTTC. Translated, this gives CASSRRTSGYNEQFF.